Sequencing of this T cell receptor (beta chain) was carried out in a study of glioma-infiltrating T cells after dendritic cell vaccination. The V and J ends lost 4 bases and 0 bases, in that order; junction bases with no gene match: 11. The CDR3 totals 19 residues. Per the germline V gene, CDR1 is SGHRS and CDR2 is YFSETQ. Produced via immunoSEQ multiplex PCR; TCRdb's table is partial and in-frame only. The table lists just under 100,000 clones, approximately 80% of them singletons. Time point meaning: after dendritic cell vaccination, including at tumor progression/relapse. The origin of this receptor is a human donor with glioblastoma. The chain is built from TRBV5-1 and TRBJ2-5, with 14 bases fitting TRBD2. Sequences were derived from blood, sampled after dendritic cell vaccination. CDR3 sequence reads: CASSPKGTSGGQYQETQYF. The CDR3 DNA reads as TGCGCCAGCAGCCCTAAAGGGACTAGCGGGGGACAGTACCAAGAGACCCAGTACTTC.